This T cell receptor (beta chain) was identified during a study of cytomegalovirus exposure and HLA in healthy donors. Primers included in the PCR were 60 Vbeta and 13 Jbeta primers. Assay used: immunoSEQ multiplex PCR; TCRdb lists only in-frame clones, some missing. The data show around 200,000 clones, around 80% seen once. General observations from the study: Across donors, presence/absence analyses took sequencing depth to be roughly uniform. In vitro confirmation showed three CMV-associated chains to be CMV antigen specific. Most TCR beta V segments were productive about 90% or about 30% of the time in an earlier analysis.

Germline-derived CDR1 and CDR2 are LGHNA and YNFKEQ. Trimming took 1 base from V and 4 from J; bases not matched to a gene: 6. This CDR3 spans 16 amino acids. In regard to this clone: Its antigen remains unknown.

The receptor was derived from a man in his forties in good health and CMV-seronegative. Sequences were obtained from PBMCs. The J gene is TRBJ2-5, the V gene TRBV4-2; TRBD2 matches 10 bases. This CDR3 is CASSQGNSGGRETQYF. CDR3 nucleotide sequence: TGTGCCAGCAGCCAAGGGAATAGCGGGGGGAGAGAGACCCAGTACTTC.